This T cell receptor beta chain was sequenced during a study of PD-1 and CTLA-4 blockade in melanoma. Data came from immunoSEQ multiplex PCR; TCRdb stores just in-frame clones and leaves some out. This table holds some 15,000 clones, around 70% found once. Sequencing was performed on CD8+ T cells from peripheral blood, taken before anti-PD-1 treatment. The sequence was collected from a human donor with melanoma.

CDR3 sequence: CATSRVDRDQPQHF. DNA of the CDR3: TGTGCCACCAGCCGAGTCGATAGAGATCAGCCCCAGCATTTT. V gene TRBV15 combines with J gene TRBJ1-5; D not certain. Germline values: CDR1 LNHNV, CDR2 YYDKDF (reference sequence). The CDR3 is made up of 14 amino acids. V lost 5 bases, J lost 5 bases, and 13 bases lay in between. The complete variable domain, with remaining parts taken from reference TRBV15 and TRBJ1-5, reads DAMVIQNPRYQVTQFGKPVTLSCSQTLNHNVMYWYQQKSSQAPKLLFHYYDKDFNNEADTPDNFQSRRPNTSFCFLDIRSPGLGDTAMYLCATSRVDRDQPQHFGDGTRLSIL.